This TCR beta chain was retrieved from a study of blood T cell repertoires in COVID-19 (dated by TCRdb to the early 2020s). Some background on the complete study: Samples covering the acute and convalescent phases of COVID-19 were provided by collaborators in the United States, Italy and Spain. The dataset comprised deeply sampled blood TCRbeta repertoires from subjects exposed to, actively infected with, or recovered from COVID-19. Samples were obtained from the ongoing ImmuneRACE study (first 160 participants) and from 1,000 to 1,500 subjects provided by 6 global collaborators. Where available, HLA class I and class II types were taken from metadata supplied by the sample provider and were not determined by assay-based typing. The repertoires were released in a freely available public database meant as a resource for research on the immune response to SARS-CoV-2. The material from the prospective study consisted of cDNA or gDNA derived from T cells, B-cell-depleted T cells, or PBMCs. The sample metadata nearly always contained a de-identified subject ID, COVID-19 status, age in years and sex. The paper's findings and limits, for the study overall: The amount of clinical and demographic metadata varied by source and participant and was provided uncurated.

As regards this clone: The target of this receptor is not known. No base quality information exists; no much larger clone differs at one position.

The germline V gene (reference sequence) supplies CDR1 LNHDA and CDR2 SQIVND. From the cysteine up to the phenylalanine, the CDR3 has a length of 16 residues. The entry retains the CDR3 DNA only, 48 bases that are in frame from base 1. Relative to germline, V is missing 3 bases and J is missing 2 bases, with 4 bases of the junction outside any gene match. TCRbeta CDR3 regions were amplified from genomic DNA using the immunoSEQ Assay, a bias-controlled multiplex PCR. Turning to the authors' computational methods: The number of nucleated cells in each sample was estimated by amplification of reference gene primers within the assay. Sequence reads were collapsed and filtered to measure the absolute abundance of every unique TCRbeta CDR3 rearrangement. For each sample, productive Simpson clonality was calculated by taking the square root of Simpson's diversity index across productive rearrangements. Sourced from immuneACCESS, this table was stored by TCRdb with only in-frame sequences that have V and J called. A share of the clones is absent; for the studies checked, an unresolved V gene accounts for under half, and the remainder has no known explanation. The V and J calls and clone size come from that table; D and trimming were worked out from the DNA. The sample table lists roughly 200,000 clones, about three quarters of them with a count of one. In total, the top ten clones hold more than 6.5% of the sample.

The collaborating institutions used their own protocols to collect whole blood in K2EDTA tubes. For TCRbeta analysis, collaborators shipped samples as frozen whole blood, isolated PBMCs, or DNA extracted from either of those sample types. What was sequenced was peripheral blood. This sequence uses TRBV19 and TRBJ2-6, with 7 junctional bases fitting TRBD1. The TCR comes from a woman in her 50s with active or convalescent COVID-19. CDR3 sequence: CASSIRRGTGANVLTF. The DNA reads as follows: TGTGCCAGTAGTATTCGCAGGGGGACTGGGGCCAACGTCCTGACTTTC.